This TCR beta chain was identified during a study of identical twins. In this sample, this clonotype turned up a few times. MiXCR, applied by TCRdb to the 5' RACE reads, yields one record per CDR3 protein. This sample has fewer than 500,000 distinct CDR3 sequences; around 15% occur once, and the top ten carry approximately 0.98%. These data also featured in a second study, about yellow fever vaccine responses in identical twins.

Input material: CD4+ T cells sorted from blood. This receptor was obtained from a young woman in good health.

The CDR3 DNA follows: TGTGCCAGCAAGGACAGATTTTACGAGCAGTACTTC. It specifies CASKDRFYEQYF. V is TRBV6-1 and J is TRBJ2-7; tentative D call: TRBD1 (6 bases). CDR3 length: 12 amino acids. Germline CDR1 MNHNS, CDR2 SASEGT. Trimming removed 7 bases at V and 4 bases at J, with 11 bases between.